This entry lists 27 T cell receptor beta chains sequenced from one sample in a study of PD-1 blockade in classical Hodgkin lymphoma. Patients all relapsed after autologous stem cell transplantation, and there was variation in brentuximab vedotin exposure. Clones were sequenced by immunoSEQ multiplex PCR, and TCRdb holds only the in-frame ones, with some missing. Here the sample spans around 58,000 clones, 90% being singletons. The sequenced sample was peripheral blood mononuclear cells (PBMCs), obtained at baseline. The receptor set was obtained from a human donor with classical Hodgkin lymphoma.

V gene TRBV19 combines with J gene TRBJ2-5, with D perhaps being TRBD1 or TRBD2 (7 bases each). This CDR3 contains 15 residues. Germline CDR1 reads LNHDA; CDR2 reads SQIVND (reference sequence). Trimming pared 7 bases from V and 4 bases from J, leaving 19 bases between. CDR3 DNA: TGTGCCAGTAAGAGGGAGGGGGCGCGGGGAGAGACCCAGTACTTC. It specifies CASKREGARGETQYF.

The gene calls are TRBV4-2 and TRBJ1-4; D unclear. Per the germline V gene, CDR1 is LGHNA and CDR2 is YNFKEQ. CDR3 length equals 16 residues. V was clipped by 0 bases and J by 3 bases, with 11 bases between them. In DNA, the CDR3 is TGTGCCAGCAGCCAAGATTGGATTAGCGCTAATGAAAAACTGTTTTTT. It is translated as CASSQDWISANEKLFF.

CDR3 DNA: TGCGCCAGCGCGGGTCACTCCTACGAGCAGTACTTC. Translation gives CASAGHSYEQYF. The chain couples TRBV5-1 to TRBJ2-7; a possible D gene is TRBD2 (5 bases). Trimming removed 7 bases from V and 0 bases from J, with 8 bases in between. Per the germline V gene, CDR1 is SGHRS and CDR2 is YFSETQ. The CDR3 is 12 residues long. The variable domain in full, with the rest retrieved from reference TRBV5-1 and TRBJ2-7, is KAGVTQTPRYLIKTRGQQVTLSCSPISGHRSVSWYQQTPGQGLQFLFEYFSETQRNKGNFPGRFSGRQFSNSRSEMNVSTLELGDSALYLCASAGHSYEQYFGPGTRLTVT.

This clone has a single count. V usage is TRBV7-9 and J usage is TRBJ1-2, with D perhaps TRBD1 (6 bases). Germline V gene lookup returns CDR1 SEHNR and CDR2 FQNEAQ (reference sequence). The ends were cut back, 5 bases at V and 2 bases at J, with 15 bases in the middle. The CDR3 is 15 residues long. This CDR3 is CASSPRQATNYGYTF. CDR3 in DNA: TGTGCCAGCAGCCCGAGACAGGCTACGAACTATGGCTACACCTTC.

This CDR3 reads CASSQAGGGTGELFF. In DNA form, the CDR3 reads TGCGCCAGCAGCCAAGCAGGGGGGGGCACCGGGGAGCTGTTTTTT. This sequence joins TRBV4-1 and TRBJ2-2; D tentatively reads TRBD1 or TRBD2 (7 bases each). CDR1 is MGHRA, CDR2 YSYEKL, per germline. The CDR3 sequence is 15 residues long. The V end was cut by 1 base, the J end by 4 bases, with 10 bases between.

The chain couples TRBV6-5 to TRBJ2-1, with D perhaps TRBD1 or TRBD2 (5 bases each). Deletions cut 0 bases from V and 4 bases from J, with 10 bases between. This CDR3 contains 15 residues. Germline V gene sequence: CDR1 MNHEY, CDR2 SVGAGI. The CDR3 here is CASSYSRGRYNEQFF. DNA for the CDR3: TGTGCCAGCAGTTACTCCCGGGGACGATACAATGAGCAGTTCTTC.

A word on this clone: A junction boundary mismatches the germline segment, possibly from a read error. Different DNA sequences within this sample yield the same CDR3. J is TRBJ2-2 and V is TRBV27; D is tentatively TRBD1 or TRBD2 (5 bases each). Per the germline V gene, CDR1 is MNHEY and CDR2 is SMNVEV (reference sequence). The CDR3 is 16 residues long. The CDR3 here is CASSLWYRTGSGELFF. CDR3 nucleotides: TGTGCCAGCAGTTTATGGTACAGGACGGGATCCGGGGAGTTGTTTTTT.

The rearrangement uses TRBV2 and TRBJ1-1, with D hard to call. Germline V gene data show CDR1 as SNHLY and CDR2 as FYNNEI. Trimming removed 4 bases at V and 4 bases at J, with 10 bases between. The CDR3 runs 13 residues. The CDR3 loop reads CASSVAGGTEAFF. CDR3 nucleotides: TGTGCCAGCAGTGTAGCAGGCGGCACTGAAGCTTTCTTT.

The chain couples TRBV9 to TRBJ1-2, with 9 bases lining up with TRBD1. Germline assignment: CDR1 SGDLS and CDR2 YYNGEE. With 6 bases clipped from V and 5 bases from J, the junction kept 26 bases outside the gene matches. This CDR3 contains 20 residues. The CDR3 nucleotides are TGTGCCAGCAACCAACTACTGACCGGGACAGGGTTTAATGGGAATTATGGCTACACCTTC. It specifies CASNQLLTGTGFNGNYGYTF.

CDR3 amino acids: CASSPGLLSYEQYF. The CDR3 region has the DNA TGTGCCAGCAGCCCCGGCCTATTGTCCTACGAGCAGTACTTC. The chain couples TRBV7-3 to TRBJ2-7, with no clear D. The CDR3 runs 14 residues. The V end lost 5 bases, the J end lost 1 base, and 12 bases lay between the germline ends. Per the germline V gene, CDR1 is SGHTA and CDR2 is FQGTGA.

The rearrangement links TRBV19 to TRBJ2-3; TRBD2 agrees at 8 bases. With 7 bases clipped from V and 0 bases from J, the junction kept 12 bases outside the gene matches. The CDR3 is made up of 17 amino acids. Germline V gene lookup returns CDR1 LNHDA and CDR2 SQIVND (reference sequence). The chain's CDR3 is CASTGSGSPLSTDTQYF. The CDR3 DNA reads as TGTGCCAGTACAGGCAGCGGGAGCCCCCTGAGCACAGATACGCAGTATTTT.

The gene calls are TRBV6-6 and TRBJ2-7; 11 nucleotides match TRBD2. The germline gives CDR1 MNHNY, CDR2 SVGAGI (reference sequence). The V segment lost 2 bases and the J segment 2 bases; nucleotides outside the gene matches: 2. The CDR3 is 15 amino acids. CDR3 in DNA: TGTGCCAGCAGTTACACTAGCGGGGGACCCTACGAGCAGTACTTC. Encoded protein: CASSYTSGGPYEQYF.

The chain is built from TRBV28 and TRBJ2-7; TRBD2 aligns across 13 bases. Germline assignment: CDR1 MDHEN and CDR2 SYDVKM. The CDR3 extends over 16 amino acids. After removal of 6 bases from V and 2 bases from J, the junction contained 7 bases not matched to a gene. The CDR3 is CASSLAGTSGTYEQYF. The CDR3 bases are TGTGCCAGCAGCCTGGCCGGGACTAGCGGGACCTACGAGCAGTACTTC.

V and J are TRBV7-9 and TRBJ2-2; TRBD2 matches at 12 bases. Germline-derived CDR1 and CDR2 are SEHNR and FQNEAQ (reference sequence). The V and J ends lost 4 bases and 6 bases, in that order; junction bases with no gene match: 6. The CDR3 consists of 16 residues. As DNA, the CDR3 is TGTGCCAGCAGCTCCGGTCTAGCGGGGGGGCCCGGGGAGCTGTTTTTT. Translation gives CASSSGLAGGPGELFF.

V usage is TRBV18 and J usage is TRBJ1-2; no clear D. Germline CDR1 and CDR2: KGHSH and LQKENI. The CDR3 extends over 12 amino acids. CDR3 nucleotide sequence: TGTGCAACAAAACCCGGTAACTATGGCTACACCTTC. This translates into CATKPGNYGYTF.

The gene calls are TRBV7-2 and TRBJ2-7, with TRBD2 matching 10 bases. This CDR3 is 15 amino acids long. Losses at the gene ends were 5 bases for V and 1 base for J; bases not matched to a gene: 5. CDR1 is SGHTA and CDR2 is FQGNSA in the germline V gene. The CDR3 DNA sequence: TGTGCCAGCAGCCCTTGGGGACTAGCGTCCTACGAGCAGTACTTC. The encoded protein is CASSPWGLASYEQYF.

The chain couples TRBV9 to TRBJ2-3; 7 bases match TRBD2. This CDR3 has 14 amino acids. V trimming: 5 bases; J trimming: 2 bases; junction bases outside the gene matches: 5. Germline assignment: CDR1 SGDLS and CDR2 YYNGEE. The CDR3 nucleotides are TGTGCCAGCAGTTCGGGAGGATACACAGATACGCAGTATTTT. It yields the protein CASSSGGYTDTQYF.

The CDR3 DNA is TGTGCCAGCAGCTTGGCGGGGAACCAGCCCCAGCATTTT. Translated, it gives CASSLAGNQPQHF. The rearrangement links TRBV5-8 to TRBJ1-5, with D unresolved. This CDR3 is built from 13 residues. Trimming removed 0 bases from V and 7 bases from J, with 8 bases in between. Germline-derived CDR1 and CDR2 are SGHTS and YDEGEE.

In nucleotides, the CDR3 is TGTGCCAGCAGTTTTGCTCTAGCGGGAACGGGGGAGCAGTACTTC. Its translation is CASSFALAGTGEQYF. The chain employs TRBV27 and TRBJ2-7; 9 nucleotides align to TRBD2. The CDR3 is 15 residues long. The trim removed 3 bases at V and 7 bases at J, leaving 10 bases unmatched. Germline lookup yields CDR1 MNHEY and CDR2 SMNVEV (reference sequence).

The chain recombines TRBV18 with TRBJ2-3; D is unclear. Germline V CDR1 and CDR2: KGHSH, LQKENI. Trimming stripped 0 bases from V and 5 bases from J, with 6 bases between. This CDR3 spans 13 amino acids. CDR3 nucleotide sequence: TGTGCCAGCTCACCACCTATAGGAGATACGCAGTATTTT. It encodes CASSPPIGDTQYF.

The V call is TRBV19, the J call TRBJ2-2; the D gene is possibly TRBD1 (5 bases). Germline assignment: CDR1 LNHDA and CDR2 SQIVND (reference sequence). This CDR3 comprises 15 residues. The V and J ends lost 2 bases and 2 bases respectively, with 9 bases between them. CDR3 residues: CASSISGPNTGELFF. The CDR3, as DNA: TGTGCCAGTAGTATATCAGGGCCAAACACCGGGGAGCTGTTTTTT. Complete variable domain (other parts from reference TRBV19 and TRBJ2-2): DGGITQSPKYLFRKEGQNVTLSCEQNLNHDAMYWYRQDPGQGLRLIYYSQIVNDFQKGDIAEGYSVSREKKESFPLTVTSAQKNPTAFYLCASSISGPNTGELFFGEGSRLTVL.

This chain joins TRBV4-1 and TRBJ1-5; no firm D call. The CDR3 runs 16 residues. Germline V gene sequence: CDR1 MGHRA, CDR2 YSYEKL. V was trimmed by 0 bases and J by 0 bases, leaving 9 bases between them. The CDR3 is CASSQDARDSNQPQHF. CDR3 DNA: TGCGCCAGCAGCCAAGACGCCCGGGATAGCAATCAGCCCCAGCATTTT.

The V and J genes are TRBV27 and TRBJ1-1, with 9 bases fitting TRBD1. J was trimmed by 5 bases and V by 3 bases; bases with no gene match: 1. The CDR3 consists of 13 residues. Germline V gives CDR1 MNHEY, CDR2 SMNVEV (reference sequence). The chain's CDR3 is CASSLTGGTEAFF. DNA for the CDR3: TGTGCCAGCAGTTTGACAGGGGGGACTGAAGCTTTCTTT.

V is TRBV27 and J is TRBJ1-6; tentative D call: TRBD1 (5 bases). The CDR3 extends over 16 amino acids. Germline V gives CDR1 MNHEY, CDR2 SMNVEV (reference sequence). V was shortened by 2 bases and J by 7 bases, with 15 bases between the two germline ends. The CDR3 sequence is CASSLLGRERNSPLHF. The CDR3 DNA reads as TGTGCCAGCAGTTTACTAGGCAGGGAAAGGAATTCACCCCTCCACTTT.

The genes are TRBV18 and TRBJ2-7; no clear D. The ends were cut back, 4 bases at V and 0 bases at J, with 1 base in the middle. In germline, CDR1 is KGHSH, CDR2 LQKENI. The CDR3 has 11 amino acids. DNA for the CDR3: TGTGCCAGCTCACTCTCCTACGAGCAGTACTTC. It encodes CASSLSYEQYF.

V usage is TRBV19 and J usage is TRBJ1-5, with no clear D. Trimming cost V 6 bases and J 13 bases, with 13 bases left between them. The CDR3 is 11 amino acids. Germline values: CDR1 LNHDA, CDR2 SQIVND (reference sequence). CDR3 amino acids: CASSAGNRQHF. For the CDR3, the DNA is TGTGCCAGTAGCGCGGGTAACCGACAGCATTTT.

The chain couples TRBV5-1 to TRBJ2-6, with 9 bases matching TRBD1. The CDR3 extends over 16 amino acids. From germline, CDR1 is SGHRS and CDR2 YFSETQ. J lost 2 bases, V lost 4 bases, and 4 bases had no gene match. CDR3 DNA sequence: TGCGCCAGCAGCCCCGGGACAGGGCCTGGGGCCAACGTCCTGACTTTC. It is translated as CASSPGTGPGANVLTF.